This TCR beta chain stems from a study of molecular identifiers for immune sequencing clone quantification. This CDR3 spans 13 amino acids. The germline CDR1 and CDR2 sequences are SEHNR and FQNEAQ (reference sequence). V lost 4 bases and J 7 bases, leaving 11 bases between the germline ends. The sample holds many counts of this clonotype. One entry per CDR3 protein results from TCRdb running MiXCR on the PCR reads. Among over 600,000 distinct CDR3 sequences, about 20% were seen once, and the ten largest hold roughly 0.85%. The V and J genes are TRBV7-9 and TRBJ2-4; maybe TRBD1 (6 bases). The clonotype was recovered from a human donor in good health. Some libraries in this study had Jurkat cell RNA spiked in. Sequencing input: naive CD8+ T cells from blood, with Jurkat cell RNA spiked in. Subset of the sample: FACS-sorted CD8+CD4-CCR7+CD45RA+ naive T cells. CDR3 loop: CASSSVQGNIQYF. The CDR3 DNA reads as TGTGCCAGCAGCTCTGTACAGGGTAACATTCAGTACTTC.